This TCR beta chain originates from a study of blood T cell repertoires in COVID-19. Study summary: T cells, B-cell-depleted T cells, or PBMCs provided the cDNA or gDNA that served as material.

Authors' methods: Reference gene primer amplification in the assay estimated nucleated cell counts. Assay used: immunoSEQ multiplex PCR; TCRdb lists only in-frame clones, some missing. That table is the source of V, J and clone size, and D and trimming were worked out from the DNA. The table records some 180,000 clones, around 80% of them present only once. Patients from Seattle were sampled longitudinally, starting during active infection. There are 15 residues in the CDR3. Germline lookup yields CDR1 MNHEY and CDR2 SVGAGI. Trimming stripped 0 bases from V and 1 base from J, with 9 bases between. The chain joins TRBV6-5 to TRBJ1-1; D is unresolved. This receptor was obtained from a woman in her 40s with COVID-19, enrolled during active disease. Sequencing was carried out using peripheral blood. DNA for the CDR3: TGTGCCAGCAGTTACTCTTTGACGGGGAACACTGAAGCTTTCTTT. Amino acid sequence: CASSYSLTGNTEAFF.